The T cell receptor beta chain under discussion was sequenced for a study of cytomegalovirus exposure and HLA in healthy donors. Study overall: The 600 to 800 first-cohort repertoires shared a platform with the roughly 110 validation repertoires, as reported in a later analysis. Study conclusions and caveats: Overall, under 200 TCR beta chains were annotated as cytomegalovirus-associated. The classifier reportedly diagnosed cytomegalovirus status with high sensitivity and specificity.

The repertoire was sequenced with immunoSEQ multiplex PCR; TCRdb's copy has only in-frame clones and lacks some. Among approximately 90,000 clones listed, under 95% were seen once. On this clone itself: Its antigen remains unknown.

Sequencing used PBMCs. The TCR comes from a young woman in good health and CMV-seropositive.

In nucleotides, the CDR3 is TGTGCCAGCAGCCCCAACAGGGGGCAACTTAGCGAGCAGTACTTC. Protein: CASSPNRGQLSEQYF. The chain uses TRBV2 and TRBJ2-7; TRBD1 matches at 9 bases. Germline lookup yields CDR1 SNHLY and CDR2 FYNNEI. CDR3 length: 15 amino acids. Trimming took 6 bases from V and 6 from J; bases not matched to a gene: 12.